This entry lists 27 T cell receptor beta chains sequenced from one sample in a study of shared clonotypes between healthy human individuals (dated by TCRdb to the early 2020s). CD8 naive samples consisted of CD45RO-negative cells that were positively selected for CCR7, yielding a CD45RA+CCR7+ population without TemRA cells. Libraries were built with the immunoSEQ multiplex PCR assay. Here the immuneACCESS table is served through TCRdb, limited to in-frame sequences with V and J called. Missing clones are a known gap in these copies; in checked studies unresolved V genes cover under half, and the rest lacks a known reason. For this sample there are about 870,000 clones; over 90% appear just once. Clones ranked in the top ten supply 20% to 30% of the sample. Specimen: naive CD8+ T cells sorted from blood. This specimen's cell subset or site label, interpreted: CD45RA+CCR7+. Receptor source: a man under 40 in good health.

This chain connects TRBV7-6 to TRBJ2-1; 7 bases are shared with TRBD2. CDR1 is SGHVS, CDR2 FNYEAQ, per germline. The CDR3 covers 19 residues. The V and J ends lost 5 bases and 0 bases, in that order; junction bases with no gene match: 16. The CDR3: CASSPRTRGVRSSYNEQFF. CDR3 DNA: TGTGCCAGCAGCCCCCGGACTAGGGGAGTGCGAAGCTCCTACAATGAGCAGTTCTTC. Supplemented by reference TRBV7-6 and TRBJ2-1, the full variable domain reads GAGVSQSPRYKVTKRGQDVALRCDPISGHVSLYWYRQALGQGPEFLTYFNYEAQQDKSGLPNDRFSAERPEGSISTLTIQRTEQRDSAMYRCASSPRTRGVRSSYNEQFFGPGTRLTVL.

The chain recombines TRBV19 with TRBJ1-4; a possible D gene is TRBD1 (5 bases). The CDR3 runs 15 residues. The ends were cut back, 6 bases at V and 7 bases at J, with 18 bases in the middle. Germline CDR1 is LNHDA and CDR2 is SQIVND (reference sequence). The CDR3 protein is CASSIGFRDGEKLFF. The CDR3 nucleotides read TGTGCCAGTAGCATCGGATTCCGGGACGGTGAAAAACTGTTTTTT.

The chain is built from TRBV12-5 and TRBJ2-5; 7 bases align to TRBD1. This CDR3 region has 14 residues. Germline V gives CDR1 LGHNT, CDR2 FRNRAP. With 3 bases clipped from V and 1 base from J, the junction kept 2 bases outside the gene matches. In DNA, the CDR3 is TGTGCTAGTGGTTTAGGGACAGCCCAAGAGACCCAGTACTTC. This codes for CASGLGTAQETQYF.

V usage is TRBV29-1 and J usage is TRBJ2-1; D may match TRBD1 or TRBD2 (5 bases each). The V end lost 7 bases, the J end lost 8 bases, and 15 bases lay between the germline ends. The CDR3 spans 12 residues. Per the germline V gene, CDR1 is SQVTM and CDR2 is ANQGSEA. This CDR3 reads CSAVLGAHEQFF. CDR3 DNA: TGCAGCGCTGTCCTCGGGGCGCATGAGCAGTTCTTC.

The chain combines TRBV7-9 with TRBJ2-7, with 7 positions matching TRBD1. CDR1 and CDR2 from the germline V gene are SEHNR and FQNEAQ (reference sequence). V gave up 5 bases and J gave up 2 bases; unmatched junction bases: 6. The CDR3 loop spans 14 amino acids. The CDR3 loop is CASSARQGAYEQYF. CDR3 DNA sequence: TGTGCCAGCAGCGCCCGACAGGGAGCCTACGAGCAGTACTTC.

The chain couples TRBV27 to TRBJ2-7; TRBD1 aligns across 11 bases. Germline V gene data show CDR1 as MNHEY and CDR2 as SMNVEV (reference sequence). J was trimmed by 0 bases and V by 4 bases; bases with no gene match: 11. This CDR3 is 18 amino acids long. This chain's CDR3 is CASSYLSGTGGPSYEQYF. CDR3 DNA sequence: TGTGCCAGCAGTTACTTATCCGGGACAGGGGGTCCCTCCTACGAGCAGTACTTC.

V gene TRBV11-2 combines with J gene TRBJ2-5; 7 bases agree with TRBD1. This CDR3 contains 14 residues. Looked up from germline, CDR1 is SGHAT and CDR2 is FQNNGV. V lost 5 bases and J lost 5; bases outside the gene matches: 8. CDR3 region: CASSASGQAETQYF. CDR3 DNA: TGTGCCAGCAGCGCATCAGGACAGGCGGAGACCCAGTACTTC.

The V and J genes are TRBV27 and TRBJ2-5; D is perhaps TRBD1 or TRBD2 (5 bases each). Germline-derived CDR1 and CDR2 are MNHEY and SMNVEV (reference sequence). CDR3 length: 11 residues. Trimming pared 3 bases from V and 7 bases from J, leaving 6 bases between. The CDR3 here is CASSFGTTQYF. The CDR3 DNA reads TGTGCCAGCAGTTTCGGGACGACCCAGTACTTC.

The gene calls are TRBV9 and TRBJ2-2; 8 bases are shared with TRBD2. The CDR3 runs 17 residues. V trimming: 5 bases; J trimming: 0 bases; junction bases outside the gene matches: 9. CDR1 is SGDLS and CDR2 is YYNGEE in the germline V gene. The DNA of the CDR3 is TGTGCCAGCAGTCCCCACGGGGGGGGCCCGAACACCGGGGAGCTGTTTTTT. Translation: CASSPHGGGPNTGELFF. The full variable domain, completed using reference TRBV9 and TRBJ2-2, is DSGVTQTPKHLITATGQRVTLRCSPRSGDLSVYWYQQSLDQGLQFLIQYYNGEERAKGNILERFSAQQFPDLHSELNLSSLELGDSALYFCASSPHGGGPNTGELFFGEGSRLTVL.

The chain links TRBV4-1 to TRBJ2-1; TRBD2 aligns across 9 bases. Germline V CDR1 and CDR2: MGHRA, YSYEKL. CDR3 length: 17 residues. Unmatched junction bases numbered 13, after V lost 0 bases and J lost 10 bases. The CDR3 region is CASSQEPIIAGDLEQFF. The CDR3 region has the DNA TGCGCCAGCAGCCAAGAGCCCATAATAGCGGGAGATTTGGAGCAGTTCTTC.

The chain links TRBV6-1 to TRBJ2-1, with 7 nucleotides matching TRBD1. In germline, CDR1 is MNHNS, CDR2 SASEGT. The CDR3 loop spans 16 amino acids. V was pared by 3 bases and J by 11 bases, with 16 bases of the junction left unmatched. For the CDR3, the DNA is TGTGCCAGCAGTGACTGGGTTGGGGGACAGTATGCGAAGCAGTTCTTC. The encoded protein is CASSDWVGGQYAKQFF.

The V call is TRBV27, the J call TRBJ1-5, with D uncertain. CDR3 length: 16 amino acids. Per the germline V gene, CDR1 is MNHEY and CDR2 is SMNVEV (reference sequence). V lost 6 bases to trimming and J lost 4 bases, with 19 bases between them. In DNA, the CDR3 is TGTGCCAGCAGACCCGTTTCCGGGGAGAGGAATCAGCCCCAGCATTTT. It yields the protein CASRPVSGERNQPQHF.

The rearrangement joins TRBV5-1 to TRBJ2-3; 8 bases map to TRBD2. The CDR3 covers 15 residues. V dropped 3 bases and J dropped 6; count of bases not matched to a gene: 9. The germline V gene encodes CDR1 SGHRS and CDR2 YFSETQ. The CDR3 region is CASSYSGRGGDTQYF. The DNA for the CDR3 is TGCGCCAGCAGCTACAGCGGGAGAGGCGGCGATACGCAGTATTTT.

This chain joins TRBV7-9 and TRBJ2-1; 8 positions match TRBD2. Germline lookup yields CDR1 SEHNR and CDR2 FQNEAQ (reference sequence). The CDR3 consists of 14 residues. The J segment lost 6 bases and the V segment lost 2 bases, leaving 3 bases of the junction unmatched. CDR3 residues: CASSLQAGVNEQFF. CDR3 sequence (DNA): TGTGCCAGCAGCTTACAAGCGGGAGTCAATGAGCAGTTCTTC.

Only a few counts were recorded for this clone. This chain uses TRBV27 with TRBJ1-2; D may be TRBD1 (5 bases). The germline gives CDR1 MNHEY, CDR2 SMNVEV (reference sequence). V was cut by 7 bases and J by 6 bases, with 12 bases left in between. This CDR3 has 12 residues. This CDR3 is CASTQWGDGYTF. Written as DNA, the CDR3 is TGTGCCAGCACCCAATGGGGGGATGGCTACACCTTC.

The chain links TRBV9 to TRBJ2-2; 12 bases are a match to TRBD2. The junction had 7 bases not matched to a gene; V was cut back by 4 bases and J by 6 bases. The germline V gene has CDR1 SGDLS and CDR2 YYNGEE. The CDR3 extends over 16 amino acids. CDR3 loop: CASSPRTSGMAGELFF. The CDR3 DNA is TGTGCCAGCAGCCCGCGGACTAGCGGGATGGCCGGGGAGCTGTTTTTT.

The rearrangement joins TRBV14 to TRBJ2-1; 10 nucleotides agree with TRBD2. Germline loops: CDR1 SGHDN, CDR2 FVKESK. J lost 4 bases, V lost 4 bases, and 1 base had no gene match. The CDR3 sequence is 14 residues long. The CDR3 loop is CASSPGLAYNEQFF. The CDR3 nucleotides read TGTGCCAGCAGCCCGGGACTAGCGTACAATGAGCAGTTCTTC.

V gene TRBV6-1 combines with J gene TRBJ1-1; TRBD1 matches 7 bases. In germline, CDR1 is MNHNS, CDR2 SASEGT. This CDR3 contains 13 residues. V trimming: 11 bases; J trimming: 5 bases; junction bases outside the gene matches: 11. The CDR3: CAGRDRGKTEAFF. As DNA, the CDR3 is TGTGCCGGCCGGGACAGAGGAAAGACTGAAGCTTTCTTT.

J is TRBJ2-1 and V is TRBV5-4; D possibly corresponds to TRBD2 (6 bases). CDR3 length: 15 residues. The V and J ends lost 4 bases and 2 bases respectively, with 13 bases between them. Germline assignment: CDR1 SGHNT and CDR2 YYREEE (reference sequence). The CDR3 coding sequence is TGTGCCAGCAGCCCCGAGGGGAGGCCCTACAATGAGCAGTTCTTC. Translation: CASSPEGRPYNEQFF.

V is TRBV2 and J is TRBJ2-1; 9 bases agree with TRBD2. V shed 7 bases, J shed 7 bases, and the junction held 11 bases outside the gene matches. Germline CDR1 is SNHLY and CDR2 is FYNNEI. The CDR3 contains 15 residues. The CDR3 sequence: CASTEGSGRQNEQFF. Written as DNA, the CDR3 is TGTGCCAGCACCGAAGGTAGCGGGAGACAGAATGAGCAGTTCTTC.

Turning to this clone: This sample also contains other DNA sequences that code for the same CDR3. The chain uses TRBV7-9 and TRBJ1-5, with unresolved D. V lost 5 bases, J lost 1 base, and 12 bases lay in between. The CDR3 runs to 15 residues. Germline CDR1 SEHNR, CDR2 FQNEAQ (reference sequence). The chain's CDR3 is CASSPWGGSNQPQHF. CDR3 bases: TGTGCCAGCAGCCCGTGGGGAGGAAGCAATCAGCCCCAGCATTTT.

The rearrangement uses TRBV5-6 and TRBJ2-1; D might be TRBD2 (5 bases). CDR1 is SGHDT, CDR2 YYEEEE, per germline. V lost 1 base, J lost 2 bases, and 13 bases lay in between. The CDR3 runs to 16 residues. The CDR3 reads CASSLLASMTYNEQFF. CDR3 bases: TGTGCCAGCAGCTTGCTGGCTAGCATGACCTACAATGAGCAGTTCTTC.

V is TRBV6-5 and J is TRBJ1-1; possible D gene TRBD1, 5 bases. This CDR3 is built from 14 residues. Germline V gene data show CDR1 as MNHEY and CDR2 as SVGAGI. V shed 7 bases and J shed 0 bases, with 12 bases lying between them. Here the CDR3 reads CASTHTGLNTEAFF. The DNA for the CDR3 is TGTGCCAGCACGCACACAGGCCTGAACACTGAAGCTTTCTTT.

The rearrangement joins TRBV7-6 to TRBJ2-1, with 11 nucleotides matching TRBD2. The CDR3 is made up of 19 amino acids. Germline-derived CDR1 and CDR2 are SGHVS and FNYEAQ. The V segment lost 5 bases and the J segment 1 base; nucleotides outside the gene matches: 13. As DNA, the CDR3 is TGTGCCAGCAGCCCCTCGGGACTAGCGGAATCTCTTTCCTACAATGAGCAGTTCTTC. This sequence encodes CASSPSGLAESLSYNEQFF.

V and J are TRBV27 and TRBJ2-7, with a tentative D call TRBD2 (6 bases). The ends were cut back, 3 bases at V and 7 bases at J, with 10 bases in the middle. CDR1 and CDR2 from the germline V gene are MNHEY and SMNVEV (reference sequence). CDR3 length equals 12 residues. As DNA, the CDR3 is TGTGCCAGCAGTTTCCCGGGGAGGGAGCAGTACTTC. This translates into CASSFPGREQYF.

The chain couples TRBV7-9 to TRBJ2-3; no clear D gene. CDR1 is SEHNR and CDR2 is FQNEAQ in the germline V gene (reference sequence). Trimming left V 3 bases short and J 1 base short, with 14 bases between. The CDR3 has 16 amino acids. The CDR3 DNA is TGTGCCAGCAGCTTCTTTGGCCGGAGTCGCACAGATACGCAGTATTTT. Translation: CASSFFGRSRTDTQYF.

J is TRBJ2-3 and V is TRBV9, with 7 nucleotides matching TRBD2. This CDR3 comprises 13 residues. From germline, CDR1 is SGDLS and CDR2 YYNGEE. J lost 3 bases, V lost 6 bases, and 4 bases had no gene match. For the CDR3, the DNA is TGTGCCAGCACCTACGGGGGGACAGATACGCAGTATTTT. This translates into CASTYGGTDTQYF. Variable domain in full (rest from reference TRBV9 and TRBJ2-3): DSGVTQTPKHLITATGQRVTLRCSPRSGDLSVYWYQQSLDQGLQFLIQYYNGEERAKGNILERFSAQQFPDLHSELNLSSLELGDSALYFCASTYGGTDTQYFGPGTRLTVL.